This entry lists 17 T cell receptor beta chains sequenced from one sample in a study of T cell responses to AZD1222 COVID-19 vaccine. This table comes from immunoSEQ multiplex PCR, and its TCRdb copy is limited to in-frame clones, with some not included. The sample has some 130,000 clones; approximately 92% are singletons. The sequencing here drew on peripheral blood, taken on day 0 of AZD1222 vaccination. Receptors were obtained from an adult in good health.

V gene TRBV5-1 combines with J gene TRBJ2-7, with a possible D match to TRBD1 (7 bases). The germline V gene encodes CDR1 SGHRS and CDR2 YFSETQ. The length of the CDR3 is 15 residues. V was clipped by 4 bases and J by 2 bases, with 16 bases between them. CDR3 residues: CASSGGGGTTYEQYF. Written as DNA, the CDR3 is TGCGCCAGCAGCGGAGGGGGCGGCACTACCTACGAGCAGTACTTC.

In DNA, the CDR3 is TGTGCCAGCAGCGGGAGAATAGGCTACAGCTCCTACGAGCAGTACTTC. Amino acid sequence: CASSGRIGYSSYEQYF. The chain combines TRBV21-1 with TRBJ2-7; the DNA was not used to check the table's D call, TRBD2. TRBV21-1 is tagged as a pseudogene. CDR3 length equals 16 residues.

This sequence joins TRBV7-2 and TRBJ1-3; D is undetermined. This CDR3 has 15 residues. The V gene lost 5 bases and the J gene lost 0 bases, with 11 bases spanning the gap. CDR1 SGHTA and CDR2 FQGNSA come from the germline V gene. CDR3 protein: CASSPAGVSGNTIYF. The CDR3 coding sequence is TGTGCCAGCAGCCCCGCCGGGGTCTCTGGAAACACCATATATTTT.

The rearrangement joins TRBV11-2 to TRBJ2-3, with D tentatively TRBD2 (5 bases). V was clipped by 1 base and J by 2 bases, with 13 bases between them. Germline loops: CDR1 SGHAT, CDR2 FQNNGV. The CDR3 is made up of 16 amino acids. The CDR3 sequence: CASSLAFAGLTDTQYF. CDR3 nucleotides: TGTGCCAGCAGCTTAGCCTTTGCCGGACTCACAGATACGCAGTATTTT.

The J gene is TRBJ1-4, the V gene TRBV30; D not resolved. V lost 2 bases and J lost 8, with 18 bases in between. This CDR3 has 15 amino acids. Per germline, CDR1 GTSNPN and CDR2 SVGIG (reference sequence). CDR3 sequence reads: CAWSTPLGNSEKLFF. The CDR3 DNA is TGTGCCTGGAGTACCCCGTTGGGGAATTCGGAAAAACTGTTTTTT.

This rearrangement joins TRBV6-1 to TRBJ1-4; D possibly corresponds to TRBD1 (5 bases). The CDR3 has 13 residues. Germline assignment: CDR1 MNHNS and CDR2 SASEGT. V lost 2 bases, J lost 8 bases, and 9 bases lay in between. CDR3 sequence (DNA): TGTGCCAGCAGTGAAACTGGGACCGAAAAACTGTTTTTT. It is translated as CASSETGTEKLFF.

V gene TRBV19 combines with J gene TRBJ2-6, with 8 bases fitting TRBD1. The ends lost 3 bases at V and 0 bases at J; junction bases unmatched: 4. Germline assignment: CDR1 LNHDA and CDR2 SQIVND (reference sequence). The CDR3 totals 17 residues. CDR3 amino acids: CASSIGTGASGANVLTF. CDR3 in DNA: TGTGCCAGTAGTATTGGGACAGGCGCCTCTGGGGCCAACGTCCTGACTTTC. The complete variable domain, with remaining parts taken from reference TRBV19 and TRBJ2-6, reads DGGITQSPKYLFRKEGQNVTLSCEQNLNHDAMYWYRQDPGQGLRLIYYSQIVNDFQKGDIAEGYSVSREKKESFPLTVTSAQKNPTAFYLCASSIGTGASGANVLTFGAGSRLTVL.

This sequence joins TRBV2 and TRBJ1-4; D ambiguous. The V and J ends lost 1 base and 7 bases respectively, with 22 bases between them. Germline-derived CDR1 and CDR2 are SNHLY and FYNNEI. The CDR3 loop spans 18 amino acids. This CDR3 is CASSEEGLGIYRAEKLFF. CDR3 bases: TGTGCCAGCAGTGAAGAGGGCTTGGGCATATACCGTGCTGAAAAACTGTTTTTT. The full variable domain, rest sourced from reference TRBV2 and TRBJ1-4, is EPEVTQTPSHQVTQMGQEVILRCVPISNHLYFYWYRQILGQKVEFLVSFYNNEISEKSEIFDDQFSVERPDGSNFTLKIRSTKLEDSAMYFCASSEEGLGIYRAEKLFFGSGTQLSVL.

Comment on this clone: Germline is not matched at one junction end, which may reflect a read error. V and J are TRBV20-1 and TRBJ1-5, with D possibly TRBD1 on 5 matching bases. Germline CDR1 and CDR2: DFQATT and SNEGSKA (reference sequence). This CDR3 spans 11 amino acids. DNA of the CDR3: TGCAGTGCTAGGGTGTGGGGCAAAGCGAATTTT. Translating it yields CSARVWGKANF.

CDR3 in DNA: TGTGCCAGCAGCTTAGGACTGCTGGAACAGCTTTTTGTCACCTACGAGCAGTACTTC. It encodes CASSLGLLEQLFVTYEQYF. The chain carries TRBV7-7 and TRBJ2-7; no clear D. The germline V gene has CDR1 SSHAT and CDR2 FNYEAQ (reference sequence). The V gene lost 1 base and the J gene lost 2 bases, with 24 bases spanning the gap. The CDR3 sequence is 19 residues long.

The rearrangement uses TRBV5-1 and TRBJ2-3; weak D call: TRBD1 (5 bases). Looked up from germline, CDR1 is SGHRS and CDR2 is YFSETQ. V dropped 0 bases and J dropped 2 bases, with 10 bases sitting between them. The CDR3 runs to 15 residues. CDR3 loop: CASSLDNGHTDTQYF. DNA of the CDR3: TGCGCCAGCAGCTTGGACAACGGACACACAGATACGCAGTATTTT.

CDR3 amino acids: CASSTRRGLDGYTF. Written as DNA, the CDR3 is TGTGCCAGTAGTACCCGGAGGGGGTTGGATGGCTACACCTTC. J is TRBJ1-2 and V is TRBV19; a weak D match, TRBD1 (6 bases). The CDR3 is 14 residues long. V lost 4 bases and J 6 bases, leaving 15 bases between the germline ends. Germline loops: CDR1 LNHDA, CDR2 SQIVND (reference sequence).

The chain is built from TRBV21-1 and TRBJ2-7; the DNA was not compared with TRBD2, the D call given in the table. TRBV21-1 is tagged as a pseudogene. The CDR3 is 14 amino acids. The CDR3 nucleotides are TGTGCCAGCAGCAGTATTAGCGGGAACTACGAGCAGTACTTC. Residues: CASSSISGNYEQYF.

This clone showed up just a few times. The V gene is TRBV7-2, the J gene TRBJ1-2; D may be TRBD1 (5 bases). In germline, CDR1 is SGHTA, CDR2 FQGNSA. V gave up 4 bases and J gave up 7 bases, with 19 bases separating them. CDR3 length: 15 amino acids. CDR3 sequence (DNA): TGTGCCAGCAGCTCAAGGACATTGGTAGGGTCTGGCTACACCTTC. It is translated as CASSSRTLVGSGYTF.

V and J are TRBV28 and TRBJ2-7; D remains unclear. The CDR3 has 13 amino acids. The V and J ends lost 5 bases and 6 bases respectively, with 14 bases between them. Germline V CDR1 and CDR2: MDHEN, SYDVKM. The CDR3 here is CASSPPDIGEQYF. The CDR3 DNA follows: TGTGCCAGCAGTCCCCCCGATATAGGCGAGCAGTACTTC.

The rearrangement joins TRBV7-2 to TRBJ1-5; 12 nucleotides agree with TRBD1. Losses at the gene ends were 3 bases for V and 3 bases for J; bases not matched to a gene: 0. This CDR3 is 15 amino acids long. Germline CDR1 SGHTA, CDR2 FQGNSA. The CDR3 nucleotides are TGTGCCAGCAGCTTGGGACAGGGGGCCAATCAGCCCCAGCATTTT. Amino acids: CASSLGQGANQPQHF. The whole variable domain, filled in from reference TRBV7-2 and TRBJ1-5, reads GAGVSQSPSNKVTEKGKDVELRCDPISGHTALYWYRQSLGQGLEFLIYFQGNSAPDKSGLPSDRFSAERTGGSVSTLTIQRTQQEDSAVYLCASSLGQGANQPQHFGDGTRLSIL.

The table lists this clone with a count of one. The chain has TRBV10-3 and TRBJ2-1; D is ambiguous. The germline CDR1 and CDR2 sequences are ENHRY and SYGVKD. V was cut by 6 bases and J by 7 bases, with 10 bases left in between. This CDR3 is 12 amino acids long. In DNA form, the CDR3 reads TGTGCCATCAGGGGCGGCCAGAATGAGCAGTTCTTC. It is translated as CAIRGGQNEQFF.